A selection of T cell receptor beta chains follows, all from one sample in a study of blood T cell repertoires in COVID-19. Some clones are missing from TCRdb's copy, which holds only in-frame ones; the method was immunoSEQ multiplex PCR. This sample yields tens of thousands of clones, of which 80% to 90% are seen a single time; 4.9% belongs to the top ten. The sample was peripheral blood. The receptors come from a woman older than 75 with acute or convalescent COVID-19. The CDR3 runs from the conserved cysteine through the conserved F or W. A D gene is named only where the DNA matches it firmly. Clone size is stated in some rows and not others, as once, few, many or a class when expanded.

D gene	V gene	J gene	clone size	CDR3 protein	CDR3 DNA
TRBD1	TRBV18	TRBJ2-6	-	CASSGTAGTAGANVLTF	TGTGCCAGCTCAGGCACGGCCGGGACAGCTGGGGCCAACGTCCTGACTTTC
-	TRBV7-6	TRBJ2-7	-	CASSLRRPNDLVENLAYEQYF	TGTGCCAGCAGCTTACGAAGGCCCAATGACCTTGTGGAGAATCTTGCCTACGAGCAGTACTTC
TRBD2	TRBV4-2	TRBJ2-1	-	CASSQDQLAVYNEQFF	TGTGCCAGCAGCCAAGATCAACTAGCGGTATACAATGAGCAGTTCTTC
-	TRBV19	TRBJ1-5	-	CASSNPVGAGRGGNQPQHF	TGTGCCAGTAGTAATCCCGTCGGTGCGGGGAGGGGAGGCAATCAGCCCCAGCATTTT
-	TRBV6-5	TRBJ2-5	-	CASSTGETQYF	TGTGCCAGCAGCACAGGGGAGACCCAGTACTTC
-	TRBV10-3	TRBJ1-3	few	CAASTAGNTIYF	TGTGCCGCTTCGACTGCTGGAAACACCATATATTTT
-	TRBV7-2	TRBJ2-3	-	CASSGFGLRSTDTQYF	TGTGCCAGCAGCGGTTTCGGACTTCGAAGCACAGATACGCAGTATTTT
-	TRBV7-6	TRBJ1-5	-	CASSLGGGQPQHF	TGTGCCAGCAGCTTAGGGGGAGGTCAGCCCCAGCATTTT
-	TRBV30	TRBJ1-1	-	CAWSVQVNTEAFF	TGTGCCTGGAGTGTACAGGTAAACACTGAAGCTTTCTTT
TRBD2	TRBV4-3	TRBJ2-3	-	CASSLTGRGGMNTQYF	TGCGCCAGCAGCCTAACCGGACGGGGGGGCATGAATACGCAGTATTTT
TRBD1	TRBV7-7	TRBJ1-5	-	CASSFWTGYQPQHF	TGTGCTAGCAGCTTTTGGACAGGATATCAGCCCCAGCATTTT
TRBD2	TRBV10-2	TRBJ2-3	-	CASSDNSGLAGASEDTQYF	TGCGCCAGCAGTGACAATAGTGGACTAGCGGGAGCTTCGGAAGATACGCAGTATTTT
-	TRBV12-3/TRBV12-4	TRBJ1-2	-	CASSREMYGYTF	TGTGCCAGCAGCCGTGAGATGTATGGCTACACCTTC
-	TRBV30	TRBJ1-4	-	CAWSVPVAPREKLFF	TGTGCCTGGAGTGTCCCCGTTGCGCCTCGGGAAAAACTGTTTTTT
-	TRBV5-5	TRBJ2-5	-	CASSLSQGPNYQETQYF	TGTGCCAGCAGCTTAAGCCAGGGCCCGAATTACCAAGAGACCCAGTACTTC
TRBD1	TRBV9	TRBJ2-1	-	CASSPSTGVGNEQFF	TGTGCCAGCAGCCCATCGACAGGGGTAGGCAATGAGCAGTTCTTC
-	TRBV7-6	TRBJ2-2	-	CASSLGRGAGELFF	TGTGCCAGCAGCTTAGGAAGGGGTGCCGGGGAGCTGTTTTTT
TRBD1	TRBV6-6	TRBJ2-2	-	CASSQPGGMAGELFF	TGTGCCAGCAGCCAACCAGGGGGCATGGCCGGGGAGCTGTTTTTT
TRBD1	TRBV7-2	TRBJ1-6	-	CASSVDRGLSPLHF	TGTGCCAGCAGCGTCGACAGGGGGCTGTCACCCCTCCACTTT
-	TRBV13	TRBJ2-7	-	CASSLSRGPQYF	TGTGCCAGCAGCTTAAGTAGGGGTCCCCAGTACTTC
TRBD2	TRBV6-6	TRBJ2-3	-	CASSSGTSEDTQYF	TGTGCCAGCAGTTCCGGGACTAGCGAAGATACGCAGTATTTT
-	TRBV3-1/TRBV3-2	TRBJ1-2	-	CASSRDGPGYTF	TGTGCCAGCAGCCGTGATGGCCCTGGCTACACCTTC
TRBD2	TRBV5-1	TRBJ2-5	-	CASTASGGDWGETQYF	TGCGCCAGCACTGCTAGCGGGGGAGACTGGGGGGAGACCCAGTACTTC
TRBD2	TRBV18	TRBJ2-7	-	CASSPTSGSREQYF	TGTGCCAGCTCACCGACTAGCGGGTCTCGGGAGCAGTACTTC
-	TRBV12-3/TRBV12-4	TRBJ2-1	-	CATILSGNNEQFF	TGTGCCACTATCCTGAGCGGAAACAATGAGCAGTTCTTC
TRBD1	TRBV5-1	TRBJ1-4	-	CASSPEGAANEKLFF	TGCGCCAGCAGCCCAGAGGGGGCCGCTAATGAAAAACTGTTTTTT
-	TRBV19	TRBJ2-6	-	CASSSGGSGANVLTF	TGTGCCAGTAGTTCAGGAGGCTCTGGGGCCAACGTCCTGACTTTC
-	TRBV5-1	TRBJ1-1	-	CASSSSSRGQNTEAFF	TGCGCCAGCAGCTCCTCGAGCAGGGGTCAGAACACTGAAGCTTTCTTT
-	TRBV5-1	TRBJ1-1	-	CASSLIQGTTEAFF	TGCGCCAGCAGCTTGATCCAGGGGACGACTGAAGCTTTCTTT
-	TRBV19	TRBJ1-5	once	CASSIIGSQPQHF	TGTGCCAGTAGTATAATCGGTTCGCAGCCCCAGCATTTT
TRBD2	TRBV3-1/TRBV3-2	TRBJ2-3	-	CASSQDTVGAGDRTDTQYF	TGTGCCAGCAGCCAAGATACCGTTGGAGCGGGAGATCGGACAGATACGCAGTATTTT
TRBD1	TRBV5-6	TRBJ1-2	-	CASSLVQGDYGYTF	TGTGCCAGCAGCTTGGTACAGGGGGACTATGGCTACACCTTC
-	TRBV7-2	TRBJ1-5	-	CASSFGGDGRQPQHF	TGTGCCAGCAGCTTCGGGGGAGACGGTCGTCAGCCCCAGCATTTT
TRBD1	TRBV7-2	TRBJ2-4	-	CASSLGQGAVKNIQYF	TGTGCCAGCAGCTTAGGGCAGGGGGCGGTCAAAAACATTCAGTACTTC
-	TRBV19	TRBJ2-7	-	CASSPALAIEQYF	TGTGCCAGTAGCCCCGCACTAGCTATCGAGCAGTACTTC
-	TRBV18	TRBJ2-1	-	CASSPTLEVEQFF	TGTGCCAGCTCACCAACTTTAGAGGTCGAGCAGTTCTTC
TRBD1	TRBV6-5	TRBJ1-5	-	CASSNRGGNQPQHF	TGTGCCAGCAGTAACAGGGGAGGCAATCAGCCCCAGCATTTT
-	TRBV19	TRBJ1-5	-	CASTDPGKHQPQHF	TGTGCCAGTACCGACCCGGGTAAGCATCAGCCCCAGCATTTT
-	TRBV6-2/TRBV6-3	TRBJ1-2	-	CASSYRPGTLEGYTF	TGTGCCAGCAGTTACCGACCCGGGACATTGGAAGGCTACACCTTC
-	TRBV5-6	TRBJ1-5	once	CASSRRESNQPQHF	TGTGCCAGCAGCCGCCGGGAGAGCAATCAGCCCCAGCATTTT
-	TRBV29-1	TRBJ1-3	-	CSVADSKGNTIYF	TGCAGCGTTGCGGACAGTAAGGGAAACACCATATATTTT
-	TRBV7-3	TRBJ1-3	-	CASSLGGRAGNTIYF	TGTGCCAGCAGCTTAGGAGGGCGGGCTGGAAACACCATATATTTT
-	TRBV3-1/TRBV3-2	TRBJ1-1	-	CASSPDKNTEAFF	TGTGCCAGCAGCCCAGACAAGAACACTGAAGCTTTCTTT
-	TRBV6-5	TRBJ2-2	few	CASRPTRGFTGELFF	TGTGCCAGCAGGCCTACCCGGGGATTCACCGGGGAGCTGTTTTTT
-	TRBV5-1	TRBJ1-5	-	CASSYDGNQPQHF	TGCGCCAGCAGCTACGACGGGAATCAGCCCCAGCATTTT
-	TRBV6-5	TRBJ2-2	-	CASRLGSNTGELFF	TGTGCCAGCAGGCTCGGTTCGAACACCGGGGAGCTGTTTTTT
-	TRBV5-1	TRBJ1-2	-	CASSFTPQGGGYTF	TGCGCCAGCAGCTTTACCCCCCAAGGCGGTGGCTACACCTTC
TRBD1	TRBV11-2	TRBJ1-1	-	CASSQGTGGVKVNTEAFF	TGTGCCAGCAGCCAAGGGACAGGGGGGGTAAAGGTGAACACTGAAGCTTTCTTT
TRBD2	TRBV7-2	TRBJ2-1	once	CASSTSGGTSGEQFF	TGTGCCAGCAGCACGAGCGGGGGGACTTCTGGTGAGCAGTTCTTC
-	TRBV7-8	TRBJ1-5	-	CASSTSGGNQPQHF	TGTGCCAGCAGCACATCCGGGGGCAATCAGCCCCAGCATTTT
TRBD1	TRBV15	TRBJ1-5	-	CATSRYRGLDQPQHF	TGTGCCACCAGCAGATACAGGGGGCTGGATCAGCCCCAGCATTTT
-	TRBV20-1	TRBJ2-1	-	CSASSGSDEQFF	TGCAGTGCTAGTTCCGGGTCGGATGAGCAGTTCTTC
-	TRBV9	TRBJ2-5	-	CASSVHREATQYF	TGTGCCAGCAGCGTGCACAGGGAAGCGACCCAGTACTTC
-	TRBV6-5	TRBJ1-6	-	CASFWDGRDLPLHF	TGTGCCAGCTTCTGGGACGGAAGGGACTTACCCCTCCACTTT
-	TRBV5-1	TRBJ1-2	-	CASSRTEGPGSNGYTF	TGCGCCAGCAGCCGGACAGAAGGGCCGGGGAGTAATGGCTACACCTTC
TRBD1	TRBV7-2	TRBJ1-1	-	CASSVGTANTEAFF	TGTGCCAGCAGCGTGGGGACAGCGAACACTGAAGCTTTCTTT
-	TRBV27	TRBJ1-5	-	CASSSSRVLGNQPQHF	TGTGCCAGCAGTTCGTCCAGGGTGTTGGGCAATCAGCCCCAGCATTTT
-	TRBV19	TRBJ2-3	-	CASSPRVNTDTQYF	TGTGCCAGTAGTCCCCGAGTGAACACAGATACGCAGTATTTT
TRBD1	TRBV18	TRBJ2-3	-	CASSPRQGLGTDTQYF	TGTGCCAGCTCACCAAGACAGGGTCTGGGAACAGATACGCAGTATTTT
TRBD2	TRBV4-3	TRBJ2-5	-	CASSQLTSAGTQYF	TGCGCCAGCAGCCAACTTACTAGCGCCGGGACCCAGTACTTC